The source of this T cell receptor (beta chain) is a study of T cell changes during pregnancy in multiple sclerosis. In germline, CDR1 is MNHNS, CDR2 SASEGT. The V end lost 2 bases, the J end lost 1 base, and 8 bases lay between the germline ends. The CDR3 totals 14 residues. The table came from immunoSEQ multiplex PCR; TCRdb's copy has only in-frame clones and leaves some out. The data contain under 70,000 clones, over 90% of them singletons. The sample consisted of CD4+ T cells from peripheral blood mononuclear cells, taken after pregnancy. This receptor was taken from a female donor with multiple sclerosis, enrolled in a pregnancy study. The gene calls are TRBV6-1 and TRBJ1-2, with a tentative D call TRBD1 (5 bases). The CDR3 sequence is CASSEQQVNYGYTF. Written as DNA, the CDR3 is TGTGCCAGCAGTGAACAACAGGTTAACTATGGCTACACCTTC.